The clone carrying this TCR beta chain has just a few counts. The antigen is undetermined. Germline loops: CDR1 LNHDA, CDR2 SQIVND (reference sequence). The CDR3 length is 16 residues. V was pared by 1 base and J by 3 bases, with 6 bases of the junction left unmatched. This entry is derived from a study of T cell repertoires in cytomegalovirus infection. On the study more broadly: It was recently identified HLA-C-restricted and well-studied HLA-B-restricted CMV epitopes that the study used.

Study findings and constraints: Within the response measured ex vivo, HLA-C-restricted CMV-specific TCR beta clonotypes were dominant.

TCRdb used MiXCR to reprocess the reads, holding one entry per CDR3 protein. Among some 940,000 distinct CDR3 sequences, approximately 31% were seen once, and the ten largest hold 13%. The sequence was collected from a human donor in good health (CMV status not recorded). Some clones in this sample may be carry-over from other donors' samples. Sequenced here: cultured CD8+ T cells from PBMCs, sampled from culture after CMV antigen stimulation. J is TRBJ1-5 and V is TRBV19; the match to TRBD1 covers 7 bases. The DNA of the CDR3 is TGTGCCAGTAGTATAGTAGGGGGACAGTTCAATCAGCCCCAGCATTTT. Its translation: CASSIVGGQFNQPQHF.